Shown below are 20 T cell receptor beta chains from a single sample sequenced in a study of T cells in Graves' hyperthyroidism and ophthalmopathy. Amplification of TCR beta CDR3 regions was performed using RNA transcripts as template. In the first-round RT-PCR of the TCR CDR3, the HTBI primer set was used. One entry per CDR3 protein, called by TCRdb with MiXCR from the multiplex PCR reads. The sample includes 500,000 or so distinct CDR3 sequences, about 16% of them seen just once. Specimen: blood. These receptor sequences come from a woman in her thirties with Graves' ophthalmopathy.

Ten or more counts support this clonotype. The rearrangement links TRBV7-8 to TRBJ2-7; no firm D call. Germline CDR1 reads SGHVS; CDR2 reads FQNEAQ. The CDR3 runs to 16 residues. The V gene lost 5 bases and the J gene lost 3 bases, with 20 bases spanning the gap. Here the CDR3 DNA reads TGTGCCAGCAGCCACCTCGAGTCAAACCCCATCTACGAGCAGTACTTC. It codes for CASSHLESNPIYEQYF.

This clonotype was observed at least ten times. The chain links TRBV20-1 to TRBJ2-2; D is possibly TRBD2 (6 bases). Germline CDR1 is DFQATT and CDR2 is SNEGSKA (reference sequence). The V end was cut by 4 bases, the J end by 1 base, with 10 bases between. The CDR3 has 14 amino acids. CDR3 DNA: TGCAGTGCTATGCCTAGCGAGAACACCGGGGAGCTGTTTTTT. Translation gives CSAMPSENTGELFF.

This clonotype was picked up many times. This chain connects TRBV20-1 to TRBJ2-7; 9 nucleotides line up with TRBD1. The CDR3 runs to 12 residues. V lost 5 bases and J lost 4; bases outside the gene matches: 3. Per the germline V gene, CDR1 is DFQATT and CDR2 is SNEGSKA (reference sequence). CDR3 sequence reads: CSAVGQGYEQYF. The CDR3, as DNA: TGCAGTGCTGTGGGACAGGGTTACGAGCAGTACTTC.

This clonotype was recorded at least ten times. The genes are TRBV5-1 and TRBJ2-1; the D is unclear. V lost 0 bases and J lost 5, with 9 bases in between. This CDR3 has 14 amino acids. CDR1 is SGHRS and CDR2 is YFSETQ in the germline V gene. The CDR3 DNA reads as TGCGCCAGCAGCTTGGCAAATCCTAACAATGAGCAGTTCTTC. It translates to CASSLANPNNEQFF.

This clonotype was detected only once. The V gene is TRBV27, the J gene TRBJ1-4, with 8 positions matching TRBD1. The germline V gene encodes CDR1 MNHEY and CDR2 SMNVEV (reference sequence). The V segment lost 5 bases and the J segment 11 bases; nucleotides outside the gene matches: 10. There are 14 residues in the CDR3. The CDR3 bases are TGTGCCAGCAGTCCGCGGACAGGGATAGATAAACTGTTTTTT. Translating it yields CASSPRTGIDKLFF.

The chain has TRBV10-3 and TRBJ2-3; D possibly corresponds to TRBD2 (6 bases). V lost 6 bases and J 7 bases, leaving 14 bases between the germline ends. Germline lookup yields CDR1 ENHRY and CDR2 SYGVKD. The CDR3 covers 13 residues. The CDR3: CAISPGTFNTQYF. CDR3 DNA sequence: TGTGCCATCAGCCCCGGGACTTTCAATACGCAGTATTTT.

This clonotype was seen at least ten times. The rearrangement joins TRBV5-5 to TRBJ2-5; the D is unclear. The V and J ends lost 0 bases and 0 bases respectively, with 6 bases between them. The CDR3 has 14 residues. Germline CDR1 reads SGHKS; CDR2 reads YYEKEE (reference sequence). The CDR3: CASSLVPDQETQYF. CDR3 coding DNA: TGTGCCAGCAGCTTGGTCCCAGACCAAGAGACCCAGTACTTC.

Within the sample, this clonotype is medium-sized (0.01 to 0.1%). The chain recombines TRBV2 with TRBJ1-1; D remains unclear. Germline V gene data show CDR1 as SNHLY and CDR2 as FYNNEI. The CDR3 totals 13 residues. Between the trimmed V and J ends, which lost 1 base and 1 base, there was a span of 4 bases. This CDR3 reads CASSEGRNTEAFF. The CDR3 region has the DNA TGTGCCAGCAGTGAAGGACGGAACACTGAAGCTTTCTTT.

This clonotype was detected ten times or more. J is TRBJ1-1 and V is TRBV6-5, with D perhaps matching TRBD1 (6 bases). The CDR3 is made up of 14 amino acids. From germline, CDR1 is MNHEY and CDR2 SVGAGI. V was cut by 2 bases and J by 10 bases, with 17 bases left in between. The CDR3, as DNA: TGTGCCAGCAGTTACAATACGGGGGGGCACAGAGCTTTCTTT. Translated: CASSYNTGGHRAFF.

This clonotype was counted only a few times. The J gene is TRBJ2-7, the V gene TRBV20-1, with TRBD2 matching 9 bases. The ends lost 4 bases at V and 3 bases at J; junction bases unmatched: 10. This CDR3 region has 15 residues. Looked up from germline, CDR1 is DFQATT and CDR2 is SNEGSKA (reference sequence). Written as DNA, the CDR3 is TGCAGTGCTACTACGGCGGGAGGGCCGATCTACGAGCAGTACTTC. It codes for CSATTAGGPIYEQYF.

This clonotype has just a few counts. The rearrangement links TRBV4-3 to TRBJ1-4; D remains unclear. Germline V gene sequence: CDR1 LGHNA, CDR2 YSLEER. The CDR3 extends over 16 amino acids. Trimming stripped 0 bases from V and 2 bases from J, with 10 bases between. The CDR3, as DNA: TGCGCCAGCAGCCAAGAAAAGGGATCGACTAATGAAAAACTGTTTTTT. Residues: CASSQEKGSTNEKLFF.

CDR3 DNA sequence: TGTGCCACCAGCAGCCAGGTAACCTCTCTAACAGGGAGGGACGAAAAACTGTTTTTT. Its protein product is CATSSQVTSLTGRDEKLFF. This sequence joins TRBV15 and TRBJ1-4, with D perhaps matching TRBD1 (6 bases). CDR1 LNHNV and CDR2 YYDKDF come from the germline V gene (reference sequence). This CDR3 has 19 amino acids. Trimming took 3 bases from V and 8 from J, leaving 28 bases between them. The whole variable domain, filled in from reference TRBV15 and TRBJ1-4, reads DAMVIQNPRYQVTQFGKPVTLSCSQTLNHNVMYWYQQKSSQAPKLLFHYYDKDFNNEADTPDNFQSRRPNTSFCFLDIRSPGLGDTAMYLCATSSQVTSLTGRDEKLFFGSGTQLSVL.

This clonotype showed up many times. V gene TRBV7-9 combines with J gene TRBJ2-3; D uncertain. Trimming cost V 5 bases and J 7 bases, with 7 bases left between them. The CDR3 totals 11 residues. From germline, CDR1 is SEHNR and CDR2 FQNEAQ (reference sequence). The CDR3 DNA reads TGTGCCAGCAGCCCTTCCCATACGCAGTATTTT. Its translation is CASSPSHTQYF.

There are a few counts of this clonotype. The chain links TRBV24-1 to TRBJ2-6; D unresolved. V was trimmed by 6 bases and J by 5 bases, leaving 7 bases between them. Germline loops: CDR1 KGHDR, CDR2 SFDVKD. This CDR3 spans 13 amino acids. CDR3 sequence: CATSPGWANVLTF. The CDR3 coding sequence is TGTGCCACCAGTCCGGGTTGGGCCAACGTCCTGACTTTC.

This clonotype was detected only a few times. This chain uses TRBV5-5 with TRBJ2-5; tentatively, D is TRBD1 (5 bases). The CDR3 runs to 17 residues. The V end was cut by 0 bases, the J end by 2 bases, with 17 bases between. Per germline, CDR1 SGHKS and CDR2 YYEKEE (reference sequence). The CDR3 is CASSLDVAGNHQETQYF. CDR3 sequence (DNA): TGTGCCAGCAGCTTGGATGTGGCAGGGAACCATCAAGAGACCCAGTACTTC.

This clonotype was recorded at least ten times. The CDR3 region is CASSFSDRADEQYF. CDR3 nucleotide sequence: TGTGCCAGCAGTTTCTCGGACAGGGCGGACGAGCAGTACTTC. The V and J genes are TRBV6-2 or TRBV6-3 and TRBJ2-7; 8 nucleotides align to TRBD1. This CDR3 comprises 14 residues. Germline trimming cut 4 bases from V and 5 bases from J; bases unmatched to any gene: 7. In germline, CDR1 is MNHEY, CDR2 SVGEGT.

The CDR3: CASTFSWNYGYTF. In nucleotides, the CDR3 is TGTGCCAGTACCTTTAGTTGGAACTATGGCTACACCTTC. V and J are TRBV19 and TRBJ1-2; D is uncertain. V lost 7 bases and J lost 2, with 11 bases in between. This CDR3 is 13 amino acids long. Germline V CDR1 and CDR2: LNHDA, SQIVND (reference sequence).

The chain has TRBV19 and TRBJ1-2, with 9 bases aligning to TRBD1. The CDR3 loop spans 15 amino acids. V dropped 3 bases and J dropped 7; count of bases not matched to a gene: 9. Germline V gives CDR1 LNHDA, CDR2 SQIVND (reference sequence). In DNA, the CDR3 is TGTGCCAGTAGTATTGGCGGGACAGGGAGGATTGGCTACACCTTC. Encoded protein: CASSIGGTGRIGYTF.

The chain joins TRBV19 to TRBJ2-3; 7 positions match TRBD2. Germline V gene sequence: CDR1 LNHDA, CDR2 SQIVND (reference sequence). V shed 2 bases, J shed 1 base, and the junction held 6 bases outside the gene matches. This CDR3 has 16 residues. The CDR3 region is CASSIIGGGGTDTQYF. CDR3 coding DNA: TGTGCCAGTAGTATAATCGGGGGAGGGGGCACAGATACGCAGTATTTT.

There are a few counts of this clonotype. The chain is built from TRBV5-6 and TRBJ2-2; D not certain. The CDR3 extends over 16 amino acids. The germline V and J ends were trimmed by 4 bases and 1 base, with 14 bases remaining between them. Germline values: CDR1 SGHDT, CDR2 YYEEEE. The CDR3 nucleotides read TGTGCCAGCAGCCCCCTCGGTTCCAAGAACACCGGGGAGCTGTTTTTT. Residues: CASSPLGSKNTGELFF.